Sequencing of this T cell receptor (beta chain) was carried out in a study of molecular identifiers for immune sequencing clone quantification. Whole-study findings and limits: Beyond 20 RNA copies, clones held over 98% of effector molecules, compared with under 1% in naive cells.

This clonotype showed up many times. Its specificity is unknown. Each CDR3 protein gets one entry after TCRdb re-called the PCR reads with MiXCR. The repertoire consists of over 550,000 distinct CDR3 sequences, with 25% occurring once and the leading ten covering 0.7% to 0.95%. Germline values: CDR1 SGHNT, CDR2 YYREEE (reference sequence). The V segment lost 2 bases and the J segment 0 bases; nucleotides outside the gene matches: 10. The CDR3 runs 17 residues. This rearrangement joins TRBV5-4 to TRBJ1-1; 7 nucleotides align to TRBD1. This clonotype was sampled from a human donor in good health. Some libraries in this study had Jurkat cell RNA spiked in. What was sequenced was naive CD8+ T cells from blood, with Jurkat cell RNA spiked in. The subset denotes: FACS-sorted CD8+CD4-CCR7+CD45RA+ naive T cells. CDR3 loop: CASSFTGVRSMNTEAFF. For the CDR3, the DNA is TGTGCCAGCAGCTTTACAGGGGTTCGTTCCATGAACACTGAAGCTTTCTTT. Complete variable domain (other parts from reference TRBV5-4 and TRBJ1-1): ETGVTQSPTHLIKTRGQQVTLRCSSQSGHNTVSWYQQALGQGPQFIFQYYREEENGRGNFPPRFSGLQFPNYSSELNVNALELDDSALYLCASSFTGVRSMNTEAFFGQGTRLTVV.